Listed below are T cell receptor beta chains from one sample, sequenced in a study of regulatory and conventional T cells in RAG deficiency. Using immunoSEQ multiplex PCR, the repertoire was profiled, and TCRdb retains in-frame clones only, with some absent. The repertoire holds about 46,000 clones, about 87% seen once, with about 0.5% in the top ten. Another study also made use of these data, one on regulatory T cells.

The specimen was CD4+ effector T cells sorted from blood. These receptors originate from a human donor in good health. The CDR3 runs from the conserved cysteine through the conserved F or W. Fields, in order: D gene, clone size, V gene, J gene, CDR3 protein, CDR3 DNA. The D gene is left open where the match is weak. Rows may omit the clone size; those that give it use once, few, many or a size class.

D: .; size: .; V: TRBV19; J: TRBJ1-1; CDR3: CASSISGGDTEAFF; DNA: TGTGCCAGTAGTATTAGCGGGGGTGACACTGAAGCTTTCTTT
D: .; size: few; V: TRBV19; J: TRBJ1-5; CDR3: CASRTISNQPQHF; DNA: TGTGCCAGTAGGACAATTAGCAATCAGCCCCAGCATTTT
D: .; size: .; V: TRBV11-2; J: TRBJ2-1; CDR3: CASSLSGRGSYNEQFF; DNA: TGTGCCAGCAGCTTATCCGGACGGGGCTCCTACAATGAGCAGTTCTTC
D: .; size: .; V: TRBV19; J: TRBJ1-1; CDR3: CASTSGYTEAFF; DNA: TGTGCCAGTACCTCAGGGTATACTGAAGCTTTCTTT
D: TRBD2; size: .; V: TRBV12-5; J: TRBJ2-1; CDR3: CASGLDWGTSGRNEQFF; DNA: TGTGCTAGTGGTTTGGACTGGGGGACTAGCGGGAGGAATGAGCAGTTCTTC
D: .; size: .; V: TRBV5-4; J: TRBJ2-3; CDR3: CASSLVGGDTQYF; DNA: TGTGCCAGCAGCTTGGTAGGCGGGGATACGCAGTATTTT
D: .; size: .; V: TRBV4-2; J: TRBJ2-2; CDR3: CASSLLPGLNTGELFF; DNA: TGTGCCAGCAGCCTTCTCCCAGGGTTAAACACCGGGGAGCTGTTTTTT
D: .; size: once; V: TRBV18; J: TRBJ2-5; CDR3: CASSPNTQETQYF; DNA: TGTGCCAGCTCACCCAACACCCAAGAGACCCAGTACTTC
D: TRBD1; size: .; V: TRBV27; J: TRBJ1-2; CDR3: CASSYRHRGPWGYTF; DNA: TGTGCCAGCAGTTATAGGCACAGGGGCCCATGGGGCTACACCTTC
D: TRBD1; size: .; V: TRBV5-5; J: TRBJ1-1; CDR3: CASSLGTVNTEAFF; DNA: TGTGCCAGCAGCCTCGGGACAGTGAACACTGAAGCTTTCTTT
D: .; size: .; V: TRBV19; J: TRBJ2-5; CDR3: CASSLNQETQYF; DNA: TGTGCCAGTAGCCTGAACCAAGAGACCCAGTACTTC
D: TRBD2; size: .; V: TRBV5-1; J: TRBJ2-1; CDR3: CASSSGGTSGNEQFF; DNA: TGCGCCAGCAGCTCAGGGGGGACTAGCGGCAATGAGCAGTTCTTC
D: .; size: .; V: TRBV2; J: TRBJ2-3; CDR3: CASSEGLYMQYF; DNA: TGTGCCAGCAGTGAGGGGCTTTATATGCAGTATTTT
D: .; size: .; V: TRBV6-6; J: TRBJ1-3; CDR3: CASRQSSGNTIYF; DNA: TGTGCCAGCCGGCAATCCTCTGGAAACACCATATATTTT
D: .; size: .; V: TRBV6-5; J: TRBJ1-1; CDR3: CASIIGGDTEAFF; DNA: TGTGCCAGCATTATCGGGGGAGACACTGAAGCTTTCTTT
D: .; size: .; V: TRBV9; J: TRBJ2-3; CDR3: CASSEGGARADTQYF; DNA: TGTGCCAGCAGCGAGGGGGGGGCTAGGGCAGATACGCAGTATTTT
D: TRBD1; size: .; V: TRBV7-6; J: TRBJ1-1; CDR3: CASSSKQGAQGEAFF; DNA: TGTGCCAGCAGCTCTAAACAGGGGGCTCAGGGTGAAGCTTTCTTT
D: .; size: .; V: TRBV28; J: TRBJ1-2; CDR3: CASTGFNYGYTF; DNA: TGTGCCAGCACTGGGTTTAACTATGGCTACACCTTC
D: .; size: .; V: TRBV9; J: TRBJ1-3; CDR3: CASSVPGQDTIYF; DNA: TGTGCCAGCAGCGTACCAGGGCAGGACACCATATATTTT
D: TRBD1; size: .; V: TRBV7-3; J: TRBJ2-3; CDR3: CASSSVPGQSTDTQYF; DNA: TGTGCCAGCAGCTCCGTGCCGGGACAGTCCACAGATACGCAGTATTTT
D: .; size: .; V: TRBV30; J: TRBJ2-2; CDR3: CAWSEGGTFQSGELFF; DNA: TGTGCCTGGAGTGAGGGGGGGACATTTCAATCAGGGGAGCTGTTTTTT
D: .; size: .; V: TRBV2; J: TRBJ1-5; CDR3: CASSDRISNQPQHF; DNA: TGTGCCAGCAGTGACAGGATTAGCAATCAGCCCCAGCATTTT
D: TRBD1; size: .; V: TRBV18; J: TRBJ2-2; CDR3: CASSLRQGDTGELFF; DNA: TGTGCCAGCTCACTGAGACAGGGCGACACCGGGGAGCTGTTTTTT
D: .; size: .; V: TRBV11-3; J: TRBJ2-2; CDR3: CASLVRGNTGELFF; DNA: TGTGCCAGCTTAGTAAGGGGAAACACCGGGGAGCTGTTTTTT
D: .; size: .; V: TRBV30; J: TRBJ1-5; CDR3: CAWSAAGDQPQHF; DNA: TGTGCCTGGAGTGCAGCAGGGGATCAGCCCCAGCATTTT
D: .; size: .; V: TRBV6-6; J: TRBJ1-5; CDR3: CASSSWSNQPQHF; DNA: TGTGCCAGCAGTTCTTGGAGCAATCAGCCCCAGCATTTT
D: .; size: .; V: TRBV30; J: TRBJ2-3; CDR3: CAWSVKGRVGGKDTQYF; DNA: TGTGCCTGGAGTGTAAAGGGGCGGGTAGGGGGTAAAGATACGCAGTATTTT
D: .; size: .; V: TRBV10-3; J: TRBJ1-2; CDR3: CAIQQFYGYTF; DNA: TGTGCCATCCAGCAGTTCTATGGCTACACCTTC
D: .; size: .; V: TRBV7-8; J: TRBJ2-2; CDR3: CASSNTGELFF; DNA: TGTGCCAGCAGTAACACCGGGGAGCTGTTTTTT
D: .; size: few; V: TRBV10-3; J: TRBJ2-7; CDR3: CAISGTGAQYF; DNA: TGTGCCATCAGTGGTACCGGGGCACAGTACTTC
D: TRBD1; size: .; V: TRBV7-9; J: TRBJ2-2; CDR3: CASSFGRQGIGELFF; DNA: TGTGCCAGCAGCTTCGGTCGACAGGGGATCGGGGAGCTGTTTTTT
D: .; size: .; V: TRBV9; J: TRBJ1-4; CDR3: CASSVPGPDEKLFF; DNA: TGTGCCAGCAGCGTTCCGGGACCTGATGAAAAACTGTTTTTT
D: TRBD2; size: once; V: TRBV11-3; J: TRBJ2-7; CDR3: CASSSRGTSDFYEQYF; DNA: TGTGCCAGCAGCTCCCGCGGGACTAGCGATTTCTACGAGCAGTACTTC
D: .; size: .; V: TRBV7-2; J: TRBJ2-3; CDR3: CASSSVLVAARTDTQYF; DNA: TGTGCCAGCAGCTCCGTCTTGGTAGCGGCCCGCACAGATACGCAGTATTTT
D: .; size: once; V: TRBV5-1; J: TRBJ1-4; CDR3: CASRSSKEKLFF; DNA: TGCGCCAGCAGATCGTCGAAGGAAAAACTGTTTTTT
D: .; size: .; V: TRBV29-1; J: TRBJ2-1; CDR3: CSVEDIGSEQFF; DNA: TGCAGCGTTGAAGATATAGGGAGTGAGCAGTTCTTC
D: TRBD2; size: .; V: TRBV9; J: TRBJ2-7; CDR3: CASSVVGTSGTNEQYF; DNA: TGTGCCAGCAGCGTAGTGGGGACTAGCGGGACCAACGAGCAGTACTTC
D: .; size: .; V: TRBV7-2; J: TRBJ1-5; CDR3: CASSPQGMSNQPQHF; DNA: TGTGCCAGCAGCCCTCAGGGAATGTCCAATCAGCCCCAGCATTTT
D: TRBD2; size: .; V: TRBV28; J: TRBJ2-1; CDR3: CASSPTSGGAYNEQFF; DNA: TGTGCCAGCAGTCCTACTAGCGGGGGGGCCTACAATGAGCAGTTCTTC
D: .; size: .; V: TRBV5-1; J: TRBJ1-3; CDR3: CASRDGAGNTIYF; DNA: TGCGCCAGCAGGGACGGAGCTGGAAACACCATATATTTT
D: TRBD1; size: once; V: TRBV5-1; J: TRBJ1-6; CDR3: CASSTEGQPNSPLHF; DNA: TGCGCCAGCAGTACTGAGGGACAGCCTAATTCACCCCTCCACTTT
D: TRBD2; size: .; V: TRBV7-2; J: TRBJ2-7; CDR3: CASSSTSGGIAGGNEQYF; DNA: TGTGCCAGCAGCTCCACTAGCGGGGGAATTGCCGGTGGTAACGAGCAGTACTTC
D: TRBD2; size: .; V: TRBV30; J: TRBJ2-5; CDR3: CAWILAGVQETQYF; DNA: TGTGCCTGGATTCTGGCGGGAGTGCAGGAGACCCAGTACTTC
D: .; size: .; V: TRBV28; J: TRBJ2-7; CDR3: CASSHVRQGTPEQYF; DNA: TGTGCCAGCAGTCATGTACGTCAGGGAACTCCCGAGCAGTACTTC
D: .; size: once; V: TRBV27; J: TRBJ1-1; CDR3: CASSKGLGTEAFF; DNA: TGTGCCAGCAGTAAAGGGCTAGGCACTGAAGCTTTCTTT
D: .; size: .; V: TRBV7-3; J: TRBJ1-6; CDR3: CASSNGQINSPLHF; DNA: TGTGCCAGCAGCAATGGACAGATAAATTCACCCCTCCACTTT
D: .; size: .; V: TRBV7-9; J: TRBJ1-1; CDR3: CASSLADGTTEAFF; DNA: TGTGCCAGCAGCTTAGCAGACGGGACCACTGAAGCTTTCTTT
D: TRBD2; size: .; V: TRBV5-1; J: TRBJ2-3; CDR3: CASSFTPSGGSGDTQYF; DNA: TGCGCCAGCAGCTTCACCCCTAGCGGGGGGTCCGGAGATACGCAGTATTTT